The 25 T cell receptor beta chains presented below share a single source sample, sequenced in a study of OX40 agonist ivuxolimab in advanced cancers. This table comes from immunoSEQ multiplex PCR, and its TCRdb copy is limited to in-frame clones, with some not included. The sample contains 70,000 to 95,000 clones, around 94% of which appear only once. The specimen was CD4+ or CD8+ T cells sorted from blood, collected in a trial of the OX40 agonist ivuxolimab. The receptors shown here come from an adult with an advanced solid tumor such as melanoma, head and neck, liver or kidney cancer.

The V and J genes are TRBV4-1 and TRBJ2-3; D might be TRBD2 (6 bases). CDR1 MGHRA and CDR2 YSYEKL come from the germline V gene. The ends were cut back, 1 base at V and 7 bases at J, with 9 bases in the middle. The CDR3 totals 13 residues. CDR3 in amino acids: CASSQGRGYTQYF. CDR3 in DNA: TGCGCCAGCAGCCAAGGCCGGGGGTATACGCAGTATTTT.

The DNA for the CDR3 is TGTGCCAGTAGTACTCATCTAGGGGCGCCCCAGCATTTT. Protein: CASSTHLGAPQHF. This chain uses TRBV19 with TRBJ1-5; D is possibly TRBD1 (5 bases). Trimming shortened V by 4 bases and J by 9 bases, and 13 bases separated the two germline ends. This CDR3 spans 13 amino acids. Germline V gives CDR1 LNHDA, CDR2 SQIVND (reference sequence).

The chain joins TRBV6-5 to TRBJ2-3, with 8 positions matching TRBD2. The V segment lost 0 bases and the J segment 0 bases; nucleotides outside the gene matches: 2. The CDR3 runs to 16 residues. Germline V gene sequence: CDR1 MNHEY, CDR2 SVGAGI. The CDR3 region has the DNA TGTGCCAGCAGTTACTCTAGCGGGGTGAGCACAGATACGCAGTATTTT. This sequence encodes CASSYSSGVSTDTQYF.

V is TRBV19 and J is TRBJ2-7; D remains unclear. Germline V gene sequence: CDR1 LNHDA, CDR2 SQIVND (reference sequence). V lost 5 bases to trimming and J lost 2 bases, with 13 bases between them. The CDR3 is 14 residues long. The CDR3 nucleotides read TGTGCCAGTAGTCCCGGACGGAGCGCCTACGAGCAGTACTTC. It encodes CASSPGRSAYEQYF. Filled out from reference TRBV19 and TRBJ2-7, the complete variable domain reads DGGITQSPKYLFRKEGQNVTLSCEQNLNHDAMYWYRQDPGQGLRLIYYSQIVNDFQKGDIAEGYSVSREKKESFPLTVTSAQKNPTAFYLCASSPGRSAYEQYFGPGTRLTVT.

The chain couples TRBV11-2 to TRBJ2-7; tentative D call: TRBD2 (5 bases). Germline V gives CDR1 SGHAT, CDR2 FQNNGV. V was pared by 3 bases and J by 0 bases, with 21 bases between. This CDR3 has 18 residues. The CDR3 region is CASSFSGGQNPRSYEQYF. The CDR3, as DNA: TGTGCCAGCAGCTTCTCCGGAGGCCAAAACCCCCGCTCCTACGAGCAGTACTTC.

The CDR3 reads CASSSSLGDEQYF. DNA of the CDR3: TGTGCCAGCAGCTCCAGCTTAGGGGACGAGCAGTACTTC. The chain is built from TRBV7-3 and TRBJ2-7, with D possibly matching TRBD1 (5 bases). CDR3 length: 13 residues. Trimming took off 4 bases at V and 5 bases at J, with 12 bases between the two ends. In germline, CDR1 is SGHTA, CDR2 FQGTGA.

The chain recombines TRBV5-6 with TRBJ2-1; weak D call: TRBD2 (6 bases). V gave up 4 bases and J gave up 7 bases, with 18 bases separating them. This CDR3 has 15 residues. Germline V lookup: CDR1 SGHDT, CDR2 YYEEEE. The chain's CDR3 is CASSPRSGFLNEQFF. DNA for the CDR3: TGTGCCAGCAGCCCCCGGAGCGGGTTCTTAAATGAGCAGTTCTTC. Full variable domain (rest looked up from reference TRBV5-6 and TRBJ2-1): DAGVTQSPTHLIKTRGQQVTLRCSPKSGHDTVSWYQQALGQGPQFIFQYYEEEERQRGNFPDRFSGHQFPNYSSELNVNALLLGDSALYLCASSPRSGFLNEQFFGPGTRLTVL.

The rearrangement uses TRBV5-6 and TRBJ2-7, with D possibly TRBD1 on 5 matching bases. Trimming stripped 0 bases from V and 3 bases from J, with 10 bases between. Germline V gene sequence: CDR1 SGHDT, CDR2 YYEEEE. The length of the CDR3 is 14 residues. The CDR3 region has the DNA TGTGCCAGCAGCTTGGGGGGCTCGCGCTACGAGCAGTACTTC. It translates to CASSLGGSRYEQYF.

The rearrangement links TRBV19 to TRBJ2-2; TRBD1 matches at 9 bases. The CDR3 contains 12 residues. Germline-derived CDR1 and CDR2 are LNHDA and SQIVND (reference sequence). V shed 8 bases, J shed 8 bases, and the junction held 3 bases outside the gene matches. For the CDR3, the DNA is TGTGCCAGTGGACAGGGGTCGGGGGAGCTGTTTTTT. It is translated as CASGQGSGELFF.

This chain links TRBV9 with TRBJ1-1; D unresolved. This CDR3 contains 13 residues. In germline, CDR1 is SGDLS, CDR2 YYNGEE. Trimming stripped 3 bases from V and 1 base from J, with 7 bases between. The CDR3 coding sequence is TGTGCCAGCAGCGCCGACCCGAACACTGAAGCTTTCTTT. Its protein product is CASSADPNTEAFF.

This rearrangement joins TRBV10-2 to TRBJ2-4; either TRBD1 or TRBD2 may supply D (5 bases each). Trimming took 0 bases from V and 0 from J, leaving 15 bases between them. The CDR3 is made up of 18 amino acids. Germline CDR1 is WSHSY and CDR2 is SAAADI. This chain's CDR3 is CASSESGWGPSAKNIQYF. As DNA, the CDR3 is TGCGCCAGCAGTGAGTCAGGCTGGGGACCCTCAGCCAAAAACATTCAGTACTTC.

The chain couples TRBV2 to TRBJ2-1; D may match TRBD1 or TRBD2 (6 bases each). V was pared by 6 bases and J by 14 bases, with 20 bases between. Germline V gene sequence: CDR1 SNHLY, CDR2 FYNNEI. This CDR3 region has 13 residues. This CDR3 reads CASRPDSSREEFF. CDR3 coding DNA: TGTGCCAGCAGACCGGACAGCTCTAGGGAGGAGTTCTTC.

This sequence joins TRBV11-1 and TRBJ2-1, with D perhaps matching TRBD2 (5 bases). There are 16 residues in the CDR3. V lost 1 base, J lost 2 bases, and 12 bases lay in between. From germline, CDR1 is SGHAT and CDR2 FQDESV (reference sequence). CDR3 sequence (DNA): TGTGCCAGCAGCTTAGGATTAGCGAATGCCTACAATGAGCAGTTCTTC. It encodes CASSLGLANAYNEQFF.

The V call is TRBV28, the J call TRBJ1-5; tentative D call: TRBD1 (5 bases). The CDR3 contains 15 residues. V was clipped by 3 bases and J by 3 bases, with 12 bases between them. In germline, CDR1 is MDHEN, CDR2 SYDVKM. The CDR3 reads CASSLLTETNQPQHF. CDR3 sequence (DNA): TGTGCCAGCAGTTTGTTGACAGAAACCAATCAGCCCCAGCATTTT. The variable domain in full, completed from reference TRBV28 and TRBJ1-5, reads DVKVTQSSRYLVKRTGEKVFLECVQDMDHENMFWYRQDPGLGLRLIYFSYDVKMKEKGDIPEGYSVSREKKERFSLILESASTNQTSMYLCASSLLTETNQPQHFGDGTRLSIL.

The chain is built from TRBV6-5 and TRBJ2-7; 7 bases are a match to TRBD2. The junction had 2 bases not matched to a gene; V was cut back by 0 bases and J by 6 bases. The germline V gene encodes CDR1 MNHEY and CDR2 SVGAGI. The CDR3 contains 13 residues. As DNA, the CDR3 is TGTGCCAGCAGTTACTCGTCTAGCGGCGAGCAGTACTTC. Protein sequence: CASSYSSSGEQYF.

This clone has a single count. The chain joins TRBV9 to TRBJ2-2; unclear D gene. Germline lookup yields CDR1 SGDLS and CDR2 YYNGEE. The V gene lost 0 bases and the J gene lost 3 bases, with 12 bases spanning the gap. This CDR3 contains 16 residues. This chain's CDR3 is CASSVGQIGDTGELFF. The CDR3 region has the DNA TGTGCCAGCAGCGTAGGACAAATTGGAGACACCGGGGAGCTGTTTTTT.

V usage is TRBV11-2 and J usage is TRBJ1-5; weak D call: TRBD1 (5 bases). Germline V gives CDR1 SGHAT, CDR2 FQNNGV. Trimming cost V 1 base and J 5 bases, with 9 bases left between them. This CDR3 has 14 residues. The CDR3 DNA follows: TGTGCCAGCAGCTTAGGCCCGGGGCATCAGCCCCAGCATTTT. It codes for CASSLGPGHQPQHF.

V gene TRBV4-1 combines with J gene TRBJ2-3; 15 nucleotides align to TRBD2. The length of the CDR3 is 17 residues. Germline loops: CDR1 MGHRA, CDR2 YSYEKL. The V and J ends lost 4 bases and 3 bases, in that order; junction bases with no gene match: 5. CDR3 sequence reads: CASSRTSGGAGTDTQYF. In DNA, the CDR3 is TGCGCCAGCAGCCGGACTAGCGGGGGGGCCGGGACAGATACGCAGTATTTT.

This clone is a singleton in its sample. This rearrangement joins TRBV7-9 to TRBJ2-3; 9 bases map to TRBD2. The CDR3 contains 16 residues. Germline lookup yields CDR1 SEHNR and CDR2 FQNEAQ (reference sequence). Trimming at V came to 3 bases and at J to 0 bases, leaving 4 bases not matched to a gene. The CDR3 loop is CASSFDSGGSTDTQYF. CDR3 bases: TGTGCCAGCAGCTTCGATAGCGGGGGAAGCACAGATACGCAGTATTTT.

CDR3 loop: CASSPGQGGYGYTF. The CDR3 coding sequence is TGCGCCAGCAGTCCGGGACAGGGGGGCTATGGCTACACCTTC. The rearrangement uses TRBV10-2 and TRBJ1-2; 11 nucleotides agree with TRBD1. The ends lost 5 bases at V and 4 bases at J; junction bases unmatched: 3. Per germline, CDR1 WSHSY and CDR2 SAAADI. There are 14 residues in the CDR3.

This clone was observed a single time. CDR3 amino acids: CASSEDFAYNSPLHF. The CDR3 DNA is TGTGCCAGCAGTGAAGACTTTGCTTATAATTCACCCCTCCACTTT. V and J are TRBV6-1 and TRBJ1-6, with D uncertain. The length of the CDR3 is 15 residues. Germline CDR1 MNHNS, CDR2 SASEGT. The germline V and J ends were trimmed by 1 base and 4 bases, with 8 bases remaining between them.

The CDR3 sequence is CASSPGQSYEQYF. The CDR3, as DNA: TGTGCCAGCAGTCCGGGACAATCCTACGAGCAGTACTTC. The V call is TRBV6-5, the J call TRBJ2-7; possible D gene TRBD1, 6 bases. Germline V gives CDR1 MNHEY, CDR2 SVGAGI. This CDR3 is 13 amino acids long. V was shortened by 5 bases and J by 1 base, with 9 bases between the two germline ends.

The chain couples TRBV2 to TRBJ1-2; 7 bases map to TRBD1. Trimming at V came to 3 bases and at J to 5 bases, leaving 9 bases not matched to a gene. This CDR3 spans 15 amino acids. Germline V lookup: CDR1 SNHLY, CDR2 FYNNEI. This CDR3 reads CASSDNWDSLYGYTF. The CDR3 region has the DNA TGTGCCAGCAGTGATAACTGGGACAGCCTATATGGCTACACCTTC.

The J gene is TRBJ2-7, the V gene TRBV25-1, with TRBD2 matching over 7 bases. This CDR3 comprises 15 residues. V was pared by 1 base and J by 3 bases, with 6 bases of the junction left unmatched. Germline values: CDR1 MGHDK, CDR2 SYGVNS. The DNA of the CDR3 is TGTGCCAGCAGTGAATCGGGGGGTATCGGCTACGAGCAGTACTTC. The encoded protein is CASSESGGIGYEQYF.

The chain has TRBV4-1 and TRBJ2-5, with D unclear. Trimming took off 3 bases at V and 4 bases at J, with 6 bases between the two ends. CDR3 size: 12 residues. The germline CDR1 and CDR2 sequences are MGHRA and YSYEKL. The CDR3 sequence is CASSQFAETQYF. The CDR3 DNA is TGCGCCAGCAGCCAGTTCGCAGAGACCCAGTACTTC.